The 8 T cell receptor beta chains below were found in one sample sequenced in a study of T-cell reconstitution after alpha-beta-depleted transplantation in children. The TCRbeta library was prepared with unique molecular identifiers. TCRdb reprocessed the PCR reads with MiXCR, giving one entry per CDR3 protein. The table has approximately 500,000 distinct CDR3 sequences, under 12% seen once. Sample: PBMCs, taken before TCRalphabeta/CD19-depleted stem cell transplant. These TCRs come from a child younger than 10 with inherited bone marrow failure, due to receive a stem cell transplant.

This clonotype was seen repeatedly, ten times or more. This sequence joins TRBV20-1 and TRBJ2-1; possibly TRBD1 for D (7 bases). CDR3 length: 16 residues. Germline V gene data show CDR1 as DFQATT and CDR2 as SNEGSKA (reference sequence). Trimming pared 0 bases from V and 2 bases from J, leaving 14 bases between. CDR3 amino acids: CSARDSRGVPYNEQFF. The CDR3 bases are TGCAGTGCTAGAGATTCCAGGGGGGTCCCCTACAATGAGCAGTTCTTC.

This clonotype was seen repeatedly, ten times or more. V is TRBV27 and J is TRBJ1-4; D not resolved. Germline CDR1 and CDR2: MNHEY and SMNVEV (reference sequence). The CDR3 is 14 amino acids. The V end was cut by 8 bases, the J end by 8 bases, with 18 bases between. The CDR3 bases are TGTGCCAGCGGTACCCGATTTAGCGGAGAAAAACTGTTTTTT. Protein sequence: CASGTRFSGEKLFF.

The V call is TRBV20-1, the J call TRBJ2-5; D may be TRBD1 or TRBD2 (5 bases each). The CDR3 sequence is 14 residues long. From germline, CDR1 is DFQATT and CDR2 SNEGSKA (reference sequence). V lost 6 bases, J lost 5 bases, and 19 bases lay in between. CDR3 nucleotides: TGCAGTGCCCGGTGGCGGGCCCCAGGGGAGACCCAGTACTTC. This codes for CSARWRAPGETQYF.

This clonotype was seen a handful of times. The gene calls are TRBV28 and TRBJ2-1, with D hard to call. V was pared by 10 bases and J by 4 bases, with 8 bases between. This CDR3 spans 11 amino acids. Germline CDR1 is MDHEN and CDR2 is SYDVKM. CDR3 loop: CATSRYNEQFF. CDR3 sequence (DNA): TGTGCCACCTCTCGTTACAATGAGCAGTTCTTC.

This clonotype was counted only a few times. The gene calls are TRBV20-1 and TRBJ1-1, with D possibly being TRBD1 (6 bases). V was shortened by 6 bases and J by 1 base, with 18 bases between the two germline ends. From germline, CDR1 is DFQATT and CDR2 SNEGSKA (reference sequence). This CDR3 has 15 amino acids. The CDR3 nucleotides are TGCAGTGCGTCTCCGGGACACCTTACGAACACTGAAGCTTTCTTT. Translation: CSASPGHLTNTEAFF.

In this sample, this clonotype turned up many times. The chain recombines TRBV4-3 with TRBJ1-2; 7 bases are a match to TRBD1. Trimming cost V 0 bases and J 4 bases; bases outside gene matches: 8. The CDR3 is 16 residues long. CDR1 and CDR2 (germline): LGHNA, YSLEER. CDR3 nucleotides: TGCGCCAGCAGCCAAGAAATCGGACAGGACGTCTATGGCTACACCTTC. Translating it yields CASSQEIGQDVYGYTF.

This clonotype was picked up many times. The chain uses TRBV6-1 and TRBJ2-3; 12 positions match TRBD2. The CDR3 has 16 amino acids. CDR1 MNHNS and CDR2 SASEGT come from the germline V gene. Trimming took 6 bases from V and 7 from J; bases not matched to a gene: 11. In DNA form, the CDR3 reads TGTGCCAGCAGACTGCGGACTAGCGGGATCGTTAATACGCAGTATTTT. Its translation is CASRLRTSGIVNTQYF.

This clonotype came up many times. The chain has TRBV7-6 and TRBJ2-5, with TRBD1 identical over 9 bases. Germline V gives CDR1 SGHVS, CDR2 FNYEAQ. This CDR3 has 16 residues. The J segment lost 2 bases and the V segment lost 4 bases, leaving 8 bases of the junction unmatched. The CDR3 DNA is TGTGCCAGCAGCTCGACAGGGGGAGCGGGGCAAGAGACCCAGTACTTC. Translated: CASSSTGGAGQETQYF.